These 32 T cell receptor beta chains came from one sample sequenced in a study of vaccination and CD4 T cells after COVID-19. Sequencing of DNA taken from cultured CD4+ T cells relied on the Oncomine TCR Beta short-read assay. TCRdb ran MiXCR on the PCR reads and lists one entry per CDR3 protein. Among approximately 13,000 distinct CDR3 sequences, 60% were seen once, and the ten largest hold over 9.5%. The antigens these receptors bind are not known. Treatment here: approximately nine-day PBMC culture with coronavirus spike peptide pools or control peptides (ViraFEST assay). The sample consisted of CD4+ T cells from blood, cultured in vitro. The receptors here all came from a human donor who had recovered from COVID-19.

The V and J genes are TRBV6-1 and TRBJ1-5, with a possible D match to TRBD1 (5 bases). CDR1 is MNHNS and CDR2 is SASEGT in the germline V gene. The germline V and J ends were trimmed by 6 bases and 1 base, with 16 bases remaining between them. There are 16 residues in the CDR3. As DNA, the CDR3 is TGTGCCAGCAGGAGGGGTCGGGGGGAGAGCAATCAGCCCCAGCATTTT. It yields the protein CASRRGRGESNQPQHF.

The chain joins TRBV20-1 to TRBJ1-5; 8 nucleotides agree with TRBD1. The trim removed 5 bases at V and 7 bases at J, leaving 7 bases unmatched. The CDR3 has 13 residues. Germline assignment: CDR1 DFQATT and CDR2 SNEGSKA (reference sequence). CDR3 sequence reads: CSAWTGSDQPQHF. CDR3 bases: TGCAGTGCTTGGACAGGGTCAGACCAGCCCCAGCATTTT.

This clonotype is classed as medium-sized. J is TRBJ2-5 and V is TRBV10-2; D is ambiguous. Germline assignment: CDR1 WSHSY and CDR2 SAAADI. The germline V and J ends were trimmed by 5 bases and 3 bases, with 4 bases remaining between them. CDR3 length: 11 amino acids. CDR3 protein: CASSHKETQYF. CDR3 sequence (DNA): TGCGCCAGCAGTCACAAAGAGACCCAGTACTTC.

The rearrangement uses TRBV6-1 and TRBJ1-5; perhaps TRBD1 as D (6 bases). The V end lost 6 bases, the J end lost 5 bases, and 17 bases lay between the germline ends. Per germline, CDR1 MNHNS and CDR2 SASEGT. The CDR3 extends over 15 amino acids. CDR3 DNA: TGTGCCAGCAGGGGGGGGCATGGGAATCATCAGCCCCAGCATTTT. This codes for CASRGGHGNHQPQHF.

The CDR3 nucleotides read TGTGCCAGCAGCAAATTAATAGGAGGACCCCCACTGTGTAGCAATCAGCCCCAGCATTTT. Translating gives CASSKLIGGPPLCSNQPQHF. The chain combines TRBV21-1 with TRBJ1-5. TRBV21-1 is a known pseudogene. The CDR3 extends over 20 amino acids.

The CDR3 DNA follows: TGTGCCAGCTCACCACCTAACATGCGGGGGACGAGGACCGGGGAGCTGTTTTTT. Its translation is CASSPPNMRGTRTGELFF. The V call is TRBV18, the J call TRBJ2-2; 7 positions agree with TRBD2. The CDR3 is 18 residues long. With 0 bases clipped from V and 5 bases from J, the junction kept 12 bases outside the gene matches. Germline loops: CDR1 KGHSH, CDR2 LQKENI.

Of note for this clonotype: At one of its ends the junction is not consistent with the germline gene, which may arise from a read error. The chain employs TRBV7-2 and TRBJ2-2, with a possible D match to TRBD2 (5 bases). Germline loops: CDR1 SGHTA, CDR2 FQGNSA. The CDR3 is 14 amino acids. This CDR3 is CASSFYLNTGEPFF. The DNA for the CDR3 is TGTGCCAGCAGCTTCTACCTCAACACCGGGGAGCCGTTTTTT.

DNA of the CDR3: TGCGCCAGCAGCCAAGATTTCCATGGCTACACCTTC. It specifies CASSQDFHGYTF. The gene calls are TRBV4-1 and TRBJ1-2; D gene ambiguous. Germline V gene lookup returns CDR1 MGHRA and CDR2 YSYEKL. CDR3 length: 12 residues. Trimming cost V 0 bases and J 6 bases, with 5 bases left between them.

The CDR3 protein is CASSYQRPRAGGADTQYF. The CDR3 DNA reads as TGTGCCAGCAGTTACCAGAGGCCGAGAGCGGGCGGAGCAGATACGCAGTATTTT. The chain joins TRBV6-5 to TRBJ2-3, with D possibly being TRBD2 (6 bases). In germline, CDR1 is MNHEY, CDR2 SVGAGI. Trimming pared 2 bases from V and 4 bases from J, leaving 22 bases between. The CDR3 extends over 18 amino acids.

The V gene is TRBV5-4, the J gene TRBJ2-5, with 7 bases that match TRBD1. Germline V lookup: CDR1 SGHNT, CDR2 YYREEE (reference sequence). The CDR3 is made up of 13 amino acids. The junction had 4 bases not matched to a gene; V was cut back by 4 bases and J by 4 bases. The CDR3 coding sequence is TGTGCCAGCAGCACCCGACAGGGAGAGACCCAGTACTTC. This gives the protein CASSTRQGETQYF. Variable domain in full (rest from reference TRBV5-4 and TRBJ2-5): ETGVTQSPTHLIKTRGQQVTLRCSSQSGHNTVSWYQQALGQGPQFIFQYYREEENGRGNFPPRFSGLQFPNYSSELNVNALELDDSALYLCASSTRQGETQYFGPGTRLLVL.

The chain couples TRBV7-9 to TRBJ2-7, with 7 positions matching TRBD1. This CDR3 spans 17 amino acids. Germline CDR1 is SEHNR and CDR2 is FQNEAQ (reference sequence). The V gene end was trimmed by 0 bases and the J gene end by 0 bases; junction bases not matched to a gene: 8. CDR3 residues: CASSLALLRDSSYEQYF. The CDR3 nucleotides read TGTGCCAGCAGCTTAGCGCTTCTCCGGGACAGCTCCTACGAGCAGTACTTC.

The J gene is TRBJ2-7, the V gene TRBV19; tentatively, D is TRBD1 (5 bases). The germline V gene has CDR1 LNHDA and CDR2 SQIVND (reference sequence). This CDR3 is built from 13 residues. Trimming shortened V by 5 bases and J by 9 bases, and 17 bases separated the two germline ends. The chain's CDR3 is CASSPDRGDGQYF. The CDR3 nucleotides are TGTGCCAGTAGTCCCGACAGAGGCGACGGGCAGTACTTC.

The V gene is TRBV20-1, the J gene TRBJ1-2; TRBD1 matches at 8 bases. The CDR3 is made up of 11 amino acids. Germline CDR1 and CDR2: DFQATT and SNEGSKA (reference sequence). Trimming at V came to 3 bases and at J to 7 bases, leaving 1 base not matched to a gene. The CDR3 here is CSARDRAGYTF. The CDR3 DNA is TGCAGTGCTAGGGACAGGGCTGGCTACACCTTC.

This clonotype was seen a few times. The chain is built from TRBV7-2 and TRBJ1-5; the match to TRBD1 covers 7 bases. Germline assignment: CDR1 SGHTA and CDR2 FQGNSA. With V trimmed by 5 bases and J by 4 bases, 2 bases remained unmatched. The CDR3 covers 13 residues. The CDR3: CASSPQGNQPQHF. Here the CDR3 DNA reads TGTGCCAGCAGCCCACAGGGGAATCAGCCCCAGCATTTT.

This clonotype occurred a few times. The chain is built from TRBV7-2 and TRBJ1-3, with D uncertain. Per germline, CDR1 SGHTA and CDR2 FQGNSA. The CDR3 consists of 13 residues. Trimming took off 3 bases at V and 6 bases at J, with 9 bases between the two ends. The CDR3 sequence: CASSFRRENTIYF. The CDR3, as DNA: TGTGCCAGCAGCTTTAGGAGGGAAAACACCATATATTTT.

The genes are TRBV24-1 and TRBJ2-1, with TRBD1 identical over 10 bases. This CDR3 has 13 amino acids. Per germline, CDR1 KGHDR and CDR2 SFDVKD. With 7 bases clipped from V and 9 bases from J, the junction kept 5 bases outside the gene matches. This chain's CDR3 is CATRGQGGSEQFF. The CDR3 bases are TGTGCCACCAGAGGACAGGGGGGCAGTGAGCAGTTCTTC.

J is TRBJ1-6 and V is TRBV2; 11 bases match TRBD1. CDR1 and CDR2 (germline): SNHLY, FYNNEI. CDR3 size: 19 residues. V was pared by 5 bases and J by 4 bases, with 13 bases of the junction left unmatched. The CDR3 bases are TGTGCCAGCAGTCGCGGACAGGGGGCAGGATATCGGTATAATTCACCCCTCCACTTT. Protein sequence: CASSRGQGAGYRYNSPLHF. Full variable domain (outside the CDR3, taken from reference TRBV2 and TRBJ1-6): EPEVTQTPSHQVTQMGQEVILRCVPISNHLYFYWYRQILGQKVEFLVSFYNNEISEKSEIFDDQFSVERPDGSNFTLKIRSTKLEDSAMYFCASSRGQGAGYRYNSPLHFGNGTRLTVT.

The sample holds a few counts of this clonotype. The chain uses TRBV24-1 and TRBJ2-3; D remains ambiguous. The CDR3 sequence is 14 residues long. V was clipped by 9 bases and J by 3 bases, with 15 bases between them. The germline V gene encodes CDR1 KGHDR and CDR2 SFDVKD. The CDR3 DNA reads as TGTGCCACCTCCCCCGGGTGGAATACAGATACGCAGTATTTT. Its protein is CATSPGWNTDTQYF.

This clonotype was observed once. The CDR3 DNA is TGTGCCAGCACCATAGAGTCTGGAAACACCATATATTTT. As protein: CASTIESGNTIYF. The chain uses TRBV7-2 and TRBJ1-3; D not resolved. Germline V gene data show CDR1 as SGHTA and CDR2 as FQGNSA. V dropped 7 bases and J dropped 1 base, with 8 bases sitting between them. The CDR3 runs 13 residues.

V and J are TRBV20-1 and TRBJ1-4; TRBD1 might be the D (6 bases). V lost 3 bases to trimming and J lost 10 bases, with 12 bases between them. Germline CDR1 and CDR2: DFQATT and SNEGSKA (reference sequence). The CDR3 is 12 amino acids. The CDR3 DNA follows: TGCAGTGCTAGGGGGGGAGGGGGAAAACTGTTTTTT. Its protein product is CSARGGGGKLFF.

The V gene is TRBV20-1, the J gene TRBJ1-5, with TRBD1 identical over 9 bases. CDR3 length equals 20 residues. CDR1 and CDR2 from the germline V gene are DFQATT and SNEGSKA (reference sequence). V lost 3 bases and J lost 1; bases outside the gene matches: 19. CDR3 loop: CSARPTSDRDRDWSNQPQHF. The CDR3 DNA sequence: TGCAGTGCTAGGCCGACCAGTGACCGGGACAGGGATTGGAGCAATCAGCCCCAGCATTTT.

The chain couples TRBV6-1 to TRBJ2-5; D is possibly TRBD1 or TRBD2 (7 bases each). The V end lost 7 bases, the J end lost 4 bases, and 19 bases lay between the germline ends. CDR1 is MNHNS and CDR2 is SASEGT in the germline V gene. This CDR3 contains 15 residues. The CDR3: CASNGPRGGGETQYF. In DNA form, the CDR3 reads TGTGCCAGCAACGGGCCCAGGGGGGGGGGAGAGACCCAGTACTTC.

CDR3 sequence (DNA): TGTGCCACCAGCATCGGCGAGGGGAACAGGGCAGATACGCAGTATTTT. Its translation: CATSIGEGNRADTQYF. This chain links TRBV15 with TRBJ2-3; a weak D match, TRBD1 (6 bases). The CDR3 extends over 16 amino acids. Trimming took off 4 bases at V and 4 bases at J, with 18 bases between the two ends. CDR1 is LNHNV, CDR2 YYDKDF, per germline (reference sequence).

The gene calls are TRBV20-1 and TRBJ2-1, with a possible D match to TRBD1 (5 bases). The germline V and J ends were trimmed by 0 bases and 9 bases, with 15 bases remaining between them. Germline V CDR1 and CDR2: DFQATT, SNEGSKA (reference sequence). The CDR3 is 14 amino acids. The CDR3 here is CSARDLGRVTEQFF. The CDR3 bases are TGCAGTGCTAGAGATCTCGGCAGGGTGACTGAGCAGTTCTTC.

The chain links TRBV18 to TRBJ1-2; a weak D match, TRBD1 (5 bases). V was pared by 2 bases and J by 3 bases, with 16 bases between. CDR3 length: 16 amino acids. CDR1 is KGHSH, CDR2 LQKENI, per germline. The DNA of the CDR3 is TGTGCCAGCTCACCATTGGTTCAGGGTAATGACTATGGCTACACCTTC. This sequence encodes CASSPLVQGNDYGYTF.

J is TRBJ1-2 and V is TRBV6-5; weak D call: TRBD1 (6 bases). This CDR3 region has 13 residues. The germline gives CDR1 MNHEY, CDR2 SVGAGI. V was shortened by 0 bases and J by 6 bases, with 8 bases between the two germline ends. The CDR3 DNA is TGTGCCAGCAGTTACTCAGGGGACAATGGCTACACCTTC. Translated, it gives CASSYSGDNGYTF.

The chain has TRBV27 and TRBJ2-1; TRBD1 matches 8 bases. The ends lost 3 bases at V and 4 bases at J; junction bases unmatched: 5. Germline lookup yields CDR1 MNHEY and CDR2 SMNVEV (reference sequence). The CDR3 loop spans 15 amino acids. CDR3 protein: CASSFDRDRYNEQFF. The CDR3 DNA reads as TGTGCCAGCAGTTTCGATCGGGACAGGTACAATGAGCAGTTCTTC.

As to this clonotype: It is unclear where the CDR3 begins or ends on the DNA, so no DNA is shown, and the CDR3 is as TCRdb lists it. This chain links TRBV27 with TRBJ2-1; the table's D gene call, TRBD1, was not cross checked with the DNA. Counting both end residues, the CDR3 totals 18 amino acids. Germline assignment: CDR1 MNHEY and CDR2 SMNVEV (reference sequence). CDR3 sequence: CTSSLLRQPSYYCNEQFF.

There are a few counts of this clonotype. CDR3 in DNA: TGTGCCAGCAGTCGACAGGGGGTGAACACTGAAGCTTTCTTT. This codes for CASSRQGVNTEAFF. This chain joins TRBV2 and TRBJ1-1; TRBD1 aligns across 9 bases. The ends lost 5 bases at V and 0 bases at J; junction bases unmatched: 1. The length of the CDR3 is 14 residues. In germline, CDR1 is SNHLY, CDR2 FYNNEI.

This sequence joins TRBV7-9 and TRBJ1-5; weak D call: TRBD1 (5 bases). CDR3 length: 15 residues. The germline V gene has CDR1 SEHNR and CDR2 FQNEAQ (reference sequence). V lost 4 bases and J 6 bases, leaving 16 bases between the germline ends. The DNA for the CDR3 is TGTGCCAGCAGCTCGTCACGGGGGGAGGGTCAGCCCCAGCATTTT. This sequence encodes CASSSSRGEGQPQHF.

This chain connects TRBV15 to TRBJ2-3, with 8 bases fitting TRBD2. The J segment lost 4 bases and the V segment lost 5 bases, leaving 14 bases of the junction unmatched. From germline, CDR1 is LNHNV and CDR2 YYDKDF (reference sequence). The CDR3 is 17 amino acids. This chain's CDR3 is CATSLAGKRWTPDTQYF. CDR3 bases: TGTGCCACCAGCTTAGCGGGAAAACGGTGGACCCCAGATACGCAGTATTTT. The entire variable domain, with the rest obtained from reference TRBV15 and TRBJ2-3, is as follows: DAMVIQNPRYQVTQFGKPVTLSCSQTLNHNVMYWYQQKSSQAPKLLFHYYDKDFNNEADTPDNFQSRRPNTSFCFLDIRSPGLGDTAMYLCATSLAGKRWTPDTQYFGPGTRLTVL.

The rearrangement links TRBV21-1 to TRBJ2-1; no DNA check was done on the table's D call, TRBD2. TRBV21-1 is a pseudogene locus. There are 15 residues in the CDR3. CDR3 loop: CASSKWAGGPNEQFF. The CDR3 nucleotides are TGTGCCAGCAGCAAGTGGGCGGGAGGGCCAAATGAGCAGTTCTTC.